Below are 8 T cell receptor beta chains sequenced from a single sample in a study of Ad26.COV2.S vaccination and SARS-CoV-2 variants. The treatment denotes: approximately 18 received Ad26.COV2.S at low or high dose, single or two shots; roughly five received placebo; per-sample allocation not given. Collection of samples fell on day 63 after the first vaccine or placebo injection. Libraries were prepared by immunoSEQ multiplex PCR; TCRdb keeps only in-frame clonotypes and omits some of them. The sample records about 680,000 clones, 80% to 90% being singletons. Sequencing used peripheral blood, obtained in a trial of Ad26.COV2.S vaccine versus placebo. The receptors were sampled from a person aged 18-60 years who received the Ad26.COV2.S COVID-19 vaccine or a placebo.

The CDR3 nucleotides are TGTGCCAGCAGCTACGGAGAAGGACTTCGGGCTTTCTTT. Protein sequence: CASSYGEGLRAFF. This rearrangement joins TRBV3-1 (or the pseudogene TRBV3-2) to TRBJ1-1; D unclear. The CDR3 has 13 amino acids. Trimming shortened V by 5 bases and J by 11 bases, and 18 bases separated the two germline ends. CDR1 and CDR2 from the germline V gene are LGHDT and YNNKEL (reference sequence).

The V call is TRBV11-2, the J call TRBJ1-5; the D is unclear. The length of the CDR3 is 15 residues. The germline V and J ends were trimmed by 1 base and 1 base, with 8 bases remaining between them. Germline V gene data show CDR1 as SGHAT and CDR2 as FQNNGV. In DNA, the CDR3 is TGTGCCAGCAGCTTAGTACAGACGAGCAATCAGCCCCAGCATTTT. As protein: CASSLVQTSNQPQHF.

The rearrangement links TRBV2 to TRBJ1-6, with 7 bases aligning to TRBD1. The CDR3 has 15 residues. The trim removed 3 bases at V and 9 bases at J, leaving 8 bases unmatched. Germline-derived CDR1 and CDR2 are SNHLY and FYNNEI. CDR3 coding DNA: TGTGCCAGCAGTGAGATGGGGACAGAAGTTTCACCCCTCCACTTT. Translating gives CASSEMGTEVSPLHF.

The chain recombines TRBV5-4 with TRBJ2-6; D call uncertain. The V end lost 4 bases, the J end lost 4 bases, and 6 bases lay between the germline ends. This CDR3 is built from 13 residues. Germline values: CDR1 SGHNT, CDR2 YYREEE (reference sequence). CDR3 nucleotide sequence: TGTGCCAGCAGCGCGCGGGGGGCCAACGTCCTGACTTTC. Translation gives CASSARGANVLTF.

The chain carries TRBV5-5 and TRBJ2-1, with 12 nucleotides matching TRBD2. After removal of 4 bases from V and 5 bases from J, the junction contained 7 bases not matched to a gene. The CDR3 length is 16 residues. Germline V gene lookup returns CDR1 SGHKS and CDR2 YYEKEE (reference sequence). The CDR3: CASSIRLAGEHNEQFF. The CDR3 DNA follows: TGTGCCAGCAGCATCCGACTAGCGGGAGAGCACAATGAGCAGTTCTTC.

This clone is a singleton in its sample. The V and J genes are TRBV5-4 and TRBJ2-5; 9 bases are shared with TRBD1. CDR1 and CDR2 from the germline V gene are SGHNT and YYREEE (reference sequence). This CDR3 has 15 residues. Trimming removed 4 bases from V and 2 bases from J; junction bases left unmatched: 6. CDR3 in amino acids: CASSQNRGRQETQYF. The DNA of the CDR3 is TGTGCCAGCAGCCAAAACAGGGGGCGGCAAGAGACCCAGTACTTC.

The J gene is TRBJ1-2, the V gene TRBV11-2, with a tentative D call TRBD1 (6 bases). The CDR3 sequence is 13 residues long. The germline V gene encodes CDR1 SGHAT and CDR2 FQNNGV. With 6 bases removed from V and 2 bases from J, the gap between germline ends came to 10 bases. The CDR3 DNA is TGTGCCAGCAGGTCACAGGGAAACTATGGCTACACCTTC. Its translation: CASRSQGNYGYTF. Combining the CDR3 with reference TRBV11-2 and TRBJ1-2 gives the whole variable domain EAGVAQSPRYKIIEKRQSVAFWCNPISGHATLYWYQQILGQGPKLLIQFQNNGVVDDSQLPKDRFSAERLKGVDSTLKIQPAKLEDSAVYLCASRSQGNYGYTFGSGTRLTVV.

The V gene is TRBV7-9, the J gene TRBJ2-1; D is ambiguous. CDR1 is SEHNR, CDR2 FQNEAQ, per germline (reference sequence). This CDR3 spans 11 amino acids. Trimming removed 1 base at V and 10 bases at J, with 5 bases between. DNA of the CDR3: TGTGCCAGCAGCTTAGAATGGGAGCAGTTCTTC. It codes for CASSLEWEQFF.